This record covers a single TCR beta chain. Its binding antigen is unknown. Per-nucleotide qualities are absent, and no much larger clonotype sits a single base away. These data are taken from a study of cytomegalovirus exposure and HLA in healthy donors (dated by TCRdb to 2016 to 2017). Concerning the study at large: An earlier analysis of roughly 500 of the donors reported approximately 300 Gb of sequence data and some 120 million unique TCR beta sequences from 150 million to 200 million T cells. An early release covering approximately 600 HLA-typed donors comprised approximately 300 gigabases of sequencing data and around 86 million unique TCR sequences. Of the 398 genotyped donors, roughly 80% fell in the genetic ancestry cluster associated with self-reported Caucasian donors. The aim of the study was to test whether cataloging public T cell receptors could identify signatures of past pathogen exposure. The study used immunosequencing to profile the T cell repertoires of several hundred subjects and linked those repertoires to cytomegalovirus serostatus. Besides the first cohort of approximately 670 subjects, a separate validation cohort made up of about 120 different subjects was used. High-throughput TCR immunosequencing, statistical association of individual TCRs with disease status, and machine learning were combined to predict cytomegalovirus infection status. A later analysis re-examined previously published TCR beta repertoires from roughly 720 donors and added high-resolution HLA genotyping to investigate patterns of TCR occurrence. The later analysis used no new phenotypic data to find candidate immune exposures, relying instead on TCR beta sequences and their occurrence across donors. An earlier analysis of 587 of the donors used high-throughput TCR beta sequencing to judge whether each TCR beta V gene segment behaved as functional or pseudogenic. Donor age, sex, ethnicity and CMV serostatus were collected together with the repertoire data. Genome-wide SNP genotypes for about 60% of the roughly 700 donors were used in a later genetic analysis, which treated that subset as a discovery cohort. All discovery cohort repertoires had been generated using a single sequencing platform. HLA typing included class I and class II loci at four-digit resolution. Typing coverage varied by locus: roughly 620-640 donors for A, B, C, DRB1 and DQB1; roughly 510 for DQA1; more than 600 for DPA1; approximately 490 for DPB1. Roughly 5 DR-DQ haplotypes were handled as single units for association and clustering, since linkage in the cohort was strong. On average, about 200,000 unique TCR beta nucleotide sequences were sequenced per donor among fewer than 500 genotyped donors of the cohort, with 15% to 20% of those sequences being non-productive.

Libraries came from the immunoSEQ multiplex PCR assay. A mixture of 60 forward primers for TCR Vbeta segments and 13 reverse primers for TCR Jbeta segments was used in the multiplex PCR. A multiplex PCR assay on genomic DNA amplified the CDR3 region of rearranged TCR beta genes. Amplified TCR beta libraries were sequenced as 87-base-pair reads on the Illumina HiSeq System. As for how the authors treated the data: Across the 700 or so repertoires, a later analysis counted tens of millions of unique TCR beta chains, roughly 11 million of which were shared by at least two donors. A nearest-neighbor algorithm error-corrected the raw reads and collapsed the reads into unique sequences, merging closely related sequences to remove PCR and sequencing errors. CDR3 sequences were aligned to IMGT reference sequences to assign V, D and J gene segments. For a sequence to be retained, at least a six-nucleotide match to both a V gene segment and a J gene segment was required. Rearrangements were classified as productive when the CDR3 lacked stop codons and remained in frame with V and J, and all other rearrangements were classified as non-productive. CDR3 was defined according to IMGT convention as the region running from the second conserved V-encoded cysteine to the conserved J-encoded phenylalanine. The earlier analysis of about 610 of the donors excluded any sequence lacking an unambiguous match to a single V gene segment. In an earlier analysis of more than 500 of the donors, a V segment was called functional when productive rearrangements were above 56.7%, and segregating when the standard deviation between donors exceeded 5%. To diagnose cytomegalovirus status from the catalog of TCR beta chain sequences, a statistical classification framework was built. In a later analysis, TCR nucleotide sequences were compared against IMGT/GENE-DB human TR gene sequences so that V and J genes could be assigned. Using the TCRdist pipeline, a later analysis assigned CDR3 sequences along with most-parsimonious VDJ recombination scenarios. In a later analysis, every TCR beta chain was defined by the combination of its CDR3 amino acid sequence and its V-gene family, and reads without a unique V-gene family were dropped. To address suspected cross-contamination and a sequencing artifact, a later analysis removed over 500 highly shared, low-generation-probability nucleotide sequences. In a later analysis, a clonal expansion index was calculated for each public chain from normalized within-repertoire ranks of inferred template counts. A later analysis computed generation probabilities with a VDJ recombination model fitted to out-of-frame rearrangements, and checked the results against IGoR. In a later analysis, TCR-TCR, TCR-HLA and TCR-CMV co-occurrence was scored with hypergeometric tests, and a repertoire-size bias correction was applied to TCR pairs. A later analysis estimated false discovery rates by permuting HLA or CMV assignments 20 times. In a later analysis, co-occurring TCRs were grouped using DBSCAN, with TCRdist sequence similarity added in when clustering inside HLA-allele-positive subsets. Repertoires with fewer than 30,000 or more than 120,000 public chains, plus five repertoires with anomalous nucleotide sharing, were excluded from co-occurrence clustering. The clones in this table, taken by TCRdb from immuneACCESS, are in-frame only. Not every clone is retained; where verified, under half of the shortfall comes from an unresolved V gene, and the cause of the rest is unknown. V and J calls and clone size are those listed in that table; D and trimming were worked out from the DNA. The sample includes roughly 100,000 clones, with over 70% observed a single time. 1.3% of the sample is in the top ten clones.

What the study reported, not specific to this receptor: Strong co-occurrence of HLA alleles, especially DR and DQ, made assigning TCR associations to individual alleles difficult. A total of about 180 TCR beta chains were listed by the study as associated with cytomegalovirus. In a later analysis, the rate of TCR association differed among HLA loci, with DRB1 alleles having the most associated TCRs and HLA-C alleles having the fewest. Because counts were too low, 15 or so rarely observed V segments, including chromosome 9 orphons, were excluded from the earlier analysis of 587 of the donors. V-gene and J-gene trimming of TCR beta chains was associated with a missense DCLRE1C variant in a later genetic analysis, and the association was replicated in an independent cohort. Because HLA typing was missing for some donors at each locus, association tests included only the typed subset. The presence/absence analyses assumed that sequencing depth was roughly uniform across donors, and that assumption may not be true. The authors suggested that the approach could potentially be extended to other disease states and immunological phenotypes. Cytomegalovirus status was reported to be diagnosed by the classifier with high specificity and sensitivity in both the original and validation cohorts. Most TCR sequences were observed very rarely across donors, whereas some public TCRs were present in many individuals. Immune exposure information for the cohort was limited to CMV serostatus. In a later analysis, HLA-associated TCR beta chains showed more clonal expansion and lower generation probabilities than non-associated chains that were equally common. A later analysis associated around 16,000 TCR beta sequences with specific HLA alleles at a false discovery rate of 0.05. Compared with the approximately 720-donor mean, donors in an Asian-associated ancestry cluster had fewer N-insertions in productive TCRs, according to a later genetic analysis. Linkage disequilibrium might explain the correlated functional status among segregating V segments, but an unknown experimental factor could not be excluded. Broadly in line with IMGT annotations, most TCR beta V segments showed up in productive rearrangements about 87% or about 30% of the time in an earlier analysis of several hundred of the donors. A group of highly shared sequence variants was considered likely to be a technical artifact of the sequencing pipeline. Only TCR beta chains were sequenced in this cohort, and the absence of alpha or paired-chain data limited detectable features. A further reported finding was that TCR beta sequences accurately predicted the HLA-A and HLA-B alleles for most subjects in the first cohort. In a later analysis, several top co-occurrence clusters were reported to appear linked to parvovirus B19, influenza, CMV and Epstein-Barr virus. Three of the identified cytomegalovirus-associated TCR beta chains were confirmed in vitro to be specific for cytomegalovirus antigens. Because the 87-base-pair reads could not distinguish some IMGT-functional V segments, including TRBV6-2 and TRBV6-3, those segments were excluded. In a later analysis, most CMV-associated TCR beta chains were found to appear HLA-restricted, with HLA associations seemingly driven largely by CMV exposure.

The germline V gene provides CDR1 SGDLS and CDR2 YYNGEE. V lost 3 bases and J lost 2 bases; the stretch between them is 12 bases long. Its CDR3 holds 16 amino acids, cysteine through phenylalanine. Of all the DNA, just the CDR3 is kept, 48 bases in frame from base 1. The cohort was made up of under 800 healthy bone marrow donors. All cohort members were sampled while nominally healthy, although unrecorded immune exposures were likely present. The donor was CMV seronegative and belonged to the group of over 350 seronegative cohort members. A peripheral blood sample was collected from each donor, and TCR beta sequencing was performed on peripheral blood mononuclear cells. Genomic DNA extraction from the blood cell samples was performed with the Qiagen DNeasy Blood Extraction Kit.

The sample taken for sequencing was PBMCs. This TCR came from a man aged 35-49 years in good health and CMV-seronegative. The chain is encoded by TRBV9 joined to TRBJ1-6; the D gene is perhaps TRBD1, from 6 matching bases. CDR3 region: CASSGGGRTYNSPLHF. DNA sequence: TGTGCCAGCAGCGGTGGGGGCAGAACCTATAATTCACCCCTCCACTTT.